Following are 2 T cell receptor beta chains from one sample sequenced in a study of shared clonotypes between healthy human individuals. The data were produced by immunoSEQ multiplex PCR, yet TCRdb's version contains in-frame clones alone and is incomplete. The profile shows about 1.5 million clones, 95% to 99% of them singletons. What was sequenced was naive CD4+ T cells sorted from blood. Subset given: CD45RA+ positively selected. Every receptor here comes from a man aged 30 to 39 in good health.

The chain is built from TRBV11-2 and TRBJ2-2; no definite D call. This CDR3 spans 17 amino acids. The germline V gene encodes CDR1 SGHAT and CDR2 FQNNGV. The ends were cut back, 0 bases at V and 6 bases at J, with 17 bases in the middle. CDR3: CASSLDLFSYVAGELFF. CDR3 DNA: TGTGCCAGCAGCTTAGATCTCTTCTCGTATGTAGCCGGGGAGCTGTTTTTT.

The genes are TRBV9 and TRBJ2-6; TRBD1 agrees at 8 bases. This CDR3 has 18 amino acids. J gave up 0 bases and V 1 base, and 6 bases lay outside the gene matches. Germline V CDR1 and CDR2: SGDLS, YYNGEE. The DNA of the CDR3 is TGTGCCAGCAGCGTACAGGGGGCTGCTTACTCTGGGGCCAACGTCCTGACTTTC. Translated, it gives CASSVQGAAYSGANVLTF. The full variable domain, its missing parts supplied by reference TRBV9 and TRBJ2-6, is DSGVTQTPKHLITATGQRVTLRCSPRSGDLSVYWYQQSLDQGLQFLIQYYNGEERAKGNILERFSAQQFPDLHSELNLSSLELGDSALYFCASSVQGAAYSGANVLTFGAGSRLTVL.